Listed below are T cell receptor beta chains from one sample, sequenced in a study of memory CD4+ T cells and cytomegalovirus serostatus. The assay was immunoSEQ multiplex PCR, and TCRdb's table has in-frame clones only and misses some. In the table there are tens of thousands of clones, 75% to 85% of which are singletons. The sample consisted of memory CD4+ T cells from blood. The source is an adult in good health and CMV-seronegative. Both conserved end residues are part of each CDR3. The D gene is left open where the match is weak. Where a row states a size, it is once, few, many or the class of an expanded clone; other rows omit it.

J gene,D gene,V gene,clone size,CDR3 DNA,CDR3 protein
TRBJ2-7,TRBD2,TRBV5-5,-,TGTGCCAGCAGCCTGACTAGCGGGAACTCCTACGAGCAGTACTTC,CASSLTSGNSYEQYF
TRBJ2-5,TRBD1,TRBV7-9,-,TGTGCCAGCAGCTCCGGACAGGGGTACGAGACCCAGTACTTC,CASSSGQGYETQYF
TRBJ1-3,TRBD1,TRBV5-4,few,TGTGCCAGCAGCTCGGGACAGCAGAGCTCTGGAAACACCATATATTTT,CASSSGQQSSGNTIYF
TRBJ1-4,-,TRBV6-1,-,TGTGCCAGCGGGGGGGCCTTTAATGAAAAACTGTTTTTT,CASGGAFNEKLFF
TRBJ1-6,-,TRBV2,-,TGTGCCAGCAGTGAGGCAGGAAATTCACCCCTCCACTTT,CASSEAGNSPLHF
TRBJ1-5,TRBD1,TRBV19,-,TGTGCCAGCAGTATCCAACGGACAGGGCGGAGGCCCCAGCATTTT,CASSIQRTGRRPQHF
TRBJ1-2,-,TRBV14,-,TGTGCCAGCAGCCAAGCAGGGGCCTCCTTTGGCTACACCTTC,CASSQAGASFGYTF
TRBJ2-2,TRBD1,TRBV28,-,TGTGCCAGCAGGAAGGTGGGCAGGGGGCTTCACACCGGGGAGCTGTTTTTT,CASRKVGRGLHTGELFF
TRBJ1-2,-,TRBV10-1,-,TGCGCCAGCAGAGGCAGGCTGAGATATGGCTACACCTTC,CASRGRLRYGYTF
TRBJ1-1,-,TRBV11-3,-,TGTGCCAGCAGCTCTCCCAGATATTATGAAGCTTTCTTT,CASSSPRYYEAFF
TRBJ1-3,-,TRBV18,-,TGTGCCAGCTCACCATTACCTGATGGAAACACCATATATTTT,CASSPLPDGNTIYF
TRBJ1-2,-,TRBV2,-,TGTGCCAGCAGGAACGAGGGGAGGGTAGGTGGCTACACCTTC,CASRNEGRVGGYTF
TRBJ2-7,-,TRBV19,-,TGTGCCAGTAGCAGGAGGGCTTTTGTGGACGAGCAGTACTTC,CASSRRAFVDEQYF
TRBJ1-1,-,TRBV5-8,-,TGTGCCAGCAGCTGGGACACCAGAGGTGGCACTGAAGCTTTCTTT,CASSWDTRGGTEAFF
TRBJ2-6,TRBD1,TRBV18,-,TGTGCCAGCTCACCAGGAACAGGGGGATCTGGGGCCAACGTCCTGACTTTC,CASSPGTGGSGANVLTF
TRBJ1-1,-,TRBV5-1,-,TGCGCCAGCAATCTCGACAGCAACACTGAAGCTTTCTTT,CASNLDSNTEAFF
TRBJ2-7,TRBD1,TRBV5-4,few,TGTGCCAGCAGACGAGACAGGGGCGATTTAGAGCAGTACTTC,CASRRDRGDLEQYF
TRBJ2-2,TRBD2,TRBV12-5,-,TGTGCTAGTGGCAAGACTACTAGCGGGACCGGGGAGCTGTTTTTT,CASGKTTSGTGELFF
TRBJ2-1,TRBD2,TRBV7-2,-,TGTGCCAGCAGCTTAGATCTAAATAGCGGGAGGGGCGAGCAGTTCTTC,CASSLDLNSGRGEQFF
TRBJ2-1,TRBD2,TRBV5-1,-,TGCGCCAGCAGCACTAGCGGGAGCTCCTACAATGAGCAGTTCTTC,CASSTSGSSYNEQFF
TRBJ1-4,-,TRBV15,-,TGTGCCACCAGCAGAGGTCTTCTTGAAAATGAAAAACTGTTTTTT,CATSRGLLENEKLFF
TRBJ2-1,-,TRBV6-5,few,TGTGCCAGCAAAGGACCGTACAATGAGCAGTTCTTC,CASKGPYNEQFF
TRBJ1-1,-,TRBV25-1,few,TGTGCCAGCAGTGACAGAAACACTGAAGCTTTCTTT,CASSDRNTEAFF
TRBJ1-5,-,TRBV27,-,TGTGCCAGCAGTTCGGGGCGACATCAGCCCCAGCATTTT,CASSSGRHQPQHF
TRBJ2-7,TRBD2,TRBV7-2,once,TGTGCCAGCAGCCGACTAGCGGGAGGTCGGGAGCAGTACTTC,CASSRLAGGREQYF
TRBJ2-2,-,TRBV11-3,-,TGTGCCAGCAGCTTAGATCTTGGGGAGCTGTTTTTT,CASSLDLGELFF
TRBJ2-7,TRBD2,TRBV5-1,-,TGCGCCAGCAGCTTGGGGGGGAGGGCCTACGAGCAGTACTTC,CASSLGGRAYEQYF
TRBJ1-1,-,TRBV7-2,-,TGTGCCAGCAGCACAGGGACCCGGGGCACTGAAGCTTTCTTT,CASSTGTRGTEAFF
TRBJ2-5,-,TRBV7-2,-,TGTGCCAGCAGCCCCCCGGGACTCCCTCAGTACTTC,CASSPPGLPQYF
TRBJ1-2,-,TRBV5-4,-,TGTGCCAGCAGCTTGAACTCCGACTATGGCTACACCTTC,CASSLNSDYGYTF
TRBJ2-3,-,TRBV30,-,TGTGCCTGGACGGTGGGGGGCGCAGATACGCAGTATTTT,CAWTVGGADTQYF